The present T cell receptor beta chain was sequenced within a study of identifying expanded T cells in peripheral blood. CDR3 length equals 19 residues. Germline trimming cut 0 bases from V and 0 bases from J; bases unmatched to any gene: 6. Germline CDR1 reads MGHRA; CDR2 reads YSYEKL. Collection occurred without any documented infections or immune events in donors. Profiling relied on immunoSEQ multiplex PCR, and the TCRdb table lists in-frame clones only, not all of them. The sample includes under 90,000 clones, approximately 89% seen only once; the top ten take 2.8%. The TCR comes from a person between 18 and 75 years old in good health. This sequence joins TRBV4-1 and TRBJ1-6, with TRBD1 matching over 9 bases. The source material was blood. CDR3 sequence: CASSQDVVDRGSYNSPLHF. Here the CDR3 DNA reads TGCGCCAGCAGCCAAGATGTTGTGGACAGGGGCTCCTATAATTCACCCCTCCACTTT.